This T cell receptor beta chain is from a study of tissue T cells after allogeneic stem cell transplantation. J gave up 3 bases and V 0 bases, and 0 bases lay outside the gene matches. This CDR3 comprises 14 residues. Germline CDR1 reads SGDLS; CDR2 reads YYNGEE. As regards this clone: What it recognizes is unknown.

Sequencing of TCRbeta CDR3 at survey depth gave sequences and template counts. The table came from immunoSEQ multiplex PCR; TCRdb's copy has only in-frame clones and leaves some out. The table includes around 28,000 clones, approximately 83% detected once. Findings of the study overall: Tissue-detected TCR repertoire was only partly captured by blood and spleen T cells.

The sequence was collected from a woman aged 18 to 49 who later had graft-versus-host disease after an allogeneic stem cell transplant. Sequencing used blood, obtained before transplantation. The V and J genes are TRBV9 and TRBJ1-2; 9 bases fit TRBD1. In nucleotides, the CDR3 is TGTGCCAGCAGCGTAGGACAGGGGGACTATGGCTACACCTTC. Translating it yields CASSVGQGDYGYTF.